This T cell receptor (beta chain) was captured by sequencing in a study of beta chain features in type 1 diabetes. Study conclusions and caveats: Healthy donors had naive, central memory and Treg TCRB repertoires that appeared less similar than those seen among patients. Within each of all four CD4+ subsets, Type 1 diabetes patients had TCRB CDR3s that were moderately but significantly shorter.

Since all of the isolated RNA was reverse transcribed, expressed TCRB transcripts were what got sequenced. Profiling relied on immunoSEQ multiplex PCR, and the TCRdb table lists in-frame clones only, not all of them. The data contain 250,000 to 350,000 clones, 14% of them singletons. Germline V gene sequence: CDR1 SGDLS, CDR2 YYNGEE. The CDR3 is made up of 14 amino acids. Trimming cost V 0 bases and J 4 bases, with 10 bases left between them. Purities in excess of 95% were seen in all sorted populations. This clone turned up a few times. Its target is not known. The TCR comes from a man aged 30 to 45 with type 1 diabetes. The chain carries TRBV9 and TRBJ1-1; weak D call: TRBD1 (5 bases). The sample consisted of naive CD4+ T cells from blood. The CDR3 protein is CASSVAGGGTEAFF. The CDR3 DNA reads as TGTGCCAGCAGCGTAGCCGGGGGGGGCACTGAAGCTTTCTTT.